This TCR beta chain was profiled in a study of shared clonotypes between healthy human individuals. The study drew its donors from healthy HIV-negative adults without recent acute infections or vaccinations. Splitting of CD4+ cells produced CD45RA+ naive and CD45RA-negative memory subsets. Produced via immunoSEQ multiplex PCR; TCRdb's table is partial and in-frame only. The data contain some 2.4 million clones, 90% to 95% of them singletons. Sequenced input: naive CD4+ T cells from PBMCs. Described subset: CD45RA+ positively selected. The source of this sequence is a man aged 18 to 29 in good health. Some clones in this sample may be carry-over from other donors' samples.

Here the CDR3 DNA reads TGTGCCATCAAGGATAGCGGGAGCTCCTACAATGAGCAGTTCTTC. Translated: CAIKDSGSSYNEQFF. The chain joins TRBV10-3 to TRBJ2-1, with 9 nucleotides matching TRBD2. Germline assignment: CDR1 ENHRY and CDR2 SYGVKD. V lost 7 bases to trimming and J lost 0 bases; unmatched junction nucleotides: 4. The CDR3 runs to 15 residues.